The rows below give T cell receptor beta chains drawn from one sample of a study of chemoradiotherapy in HPV16-positive cancers. Profiling relied on immunoSEQ multiplex PCR, and the TCRdb table lists in-frame clones only, not all of them. The table shows some 16,000 clones, with more than 70% occurring only once. Sampling took place from a patient who underwent chemoradiotherapy. The receptor source for this set is a human donor with HPV-associated anogenital cancer. Both conserved end residues are part of each CDR3.

TRBJ1-1,TRBV27,CASSLGSQGNTEAFF
TRBJ2-1,TRBV7-9,CASSLVDRGKGYNEQFF
TRBJ1-5,TRBV7-8,CASSFGGGEGQPQHF
TRBJ2-1,TRBV4-1,CASSQPGQMDEQFF
TRBJ1-1,TRBV9,CASSRDKGMNTEAFF
TRBJ2-3,TRBV2,CASSEGFAGESTDTQYF
TRBJ1-6,TRBV7-8,CASSLEVNSPLHF
TRBJ2-3,TRBV5-1,CASSAQPGGAGTDTQYF
TRBJ2-2,TRBV7-9,CASSSDRRKNTGELFF
TRBJ1-1,TRBV18,CASSPSGGQSSLNTEAFF
TRBJ1-1,TRBV28,CASIGGLNTEAFF
TRBJ1-2,TRBV29-1,CSVEKRGGMDYGYTF
TRBJ2-3,TRBV5-1,CASSLTSKLYF